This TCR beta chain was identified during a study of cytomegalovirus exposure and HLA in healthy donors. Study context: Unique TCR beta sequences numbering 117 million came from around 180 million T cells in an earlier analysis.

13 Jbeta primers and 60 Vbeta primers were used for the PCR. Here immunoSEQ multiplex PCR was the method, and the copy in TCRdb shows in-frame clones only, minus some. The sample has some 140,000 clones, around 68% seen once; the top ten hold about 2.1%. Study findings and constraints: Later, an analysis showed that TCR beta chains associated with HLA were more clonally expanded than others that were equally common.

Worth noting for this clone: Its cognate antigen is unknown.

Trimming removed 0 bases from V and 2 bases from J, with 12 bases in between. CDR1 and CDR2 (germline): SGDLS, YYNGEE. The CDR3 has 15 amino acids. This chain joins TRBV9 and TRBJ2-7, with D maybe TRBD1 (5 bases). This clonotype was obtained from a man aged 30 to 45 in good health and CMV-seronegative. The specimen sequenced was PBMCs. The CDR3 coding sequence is TGTGCCAGCAGCGTAGGATCCGACAGAACCTACGAGCAGTACTTC. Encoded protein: CASSVGSDRTYEQYF.